A selection of T cell receptor beta chains follows, all from one sample in a study of post-analysis software for immune sequencing data. TCRdb ran MiXCR on the PCR reads and lists one entry per CDR3 protein. The sample includes 170,000 or so distinct CDR3 sequences, roughly 30% of them seen just once. The sample taken for sequencing was blood. These receptors all stem from a girl aged 5-17 years with multiple sclerosis. Each CDR3 is given with its conserved first and last residue. D genes are given only for firm matches. Expanded clones get a size class; other rows say once, few or many, or leave the size out.

cdr3_nt cdr3_aa d_call j_call clone_size cdr3_length v_call
TGCGCCAGCAGCCCGACGGGGACAGCTAGATTAGCTAACTATGGCTACACCTTC CASSPTGTARLANYGYTF TRBD1 TRBJ1-2 many 18 TRBV5-1
TGCGCCAGCAGCCCAGGGACTAGCGGATACCAAGAGACCCAGTACTTC CASSPGTSGYQETQYF TRBD2 TRBJ2-5 many 16 TRBV5-1
TGTGCCAGCAGCACAAAGACTAGCGACTCGTACTTC CASSTKTSDSYF TRBD2 TRBJ2-5 - 12 TRBV7-8
TGCGCCAGCAGCTTGGGCGGGGGATACTCACCCCTCCACTTT CASSLGGGYSPLHF - TRBJ1-6 many 14 TRBV5-1
TGTGCCAGCAGCTCATCCGGGACTAGCGGGAGTGTCTACTTC CASSSSGTSGSVYF TRBD2 TRBJ2-7 once 14 TRBV9
TGCGCCAGCAGCCTTGACATCCGCCCTGAGCAGTTCTTC CASSLDIRPEQFF - TRBJ2-1 many 13 TRBV5-1
TGCGCCAGCAGGGACGCGGAGATGTACAATGAGCAGTTCTTC CASRDAEMYNEQFF - TRBJ2-1 many 14 TRBV5-1
TGTGCCATCAGTGGTACCGGGACAGGGGGTACGGGGGCCAACGTCCCGACTTTC CAISGTGTGGTGANVPTF TRBD1 TRBJ2-6 - 18 TRBV10-3
TGCGCCAGCAGCCAGGGAGCGGAAACCGGGGAGCTGTTTTTT CASSQGAETGELFF - TRBJ2-2 - 14 TRBV5-1
TGTGCCAGCAGCACAGAGGCGGCGGGAGTCAATGAGCAGTTCTTC CASSTEAAGVNEQFF TRBD2 TRBJ2-1 many 15 TRBV28
TGCAGCGTCCAAAACAGGGGGTCCTACAATGAGCAGTTCTTC CSVQNRGSYNEQFF TRBD1 TRBJ2-1 many 14 TRBV29-1
TGTGCCATCAGTGAACTTGGGGACAGGGGGCGGTACGAGCAGTACTTC CAISELGDRGRYEQYF TRBD1 TRBJ2-7 - 16 TRBV10-3
TGTGCCAGCAGTTCCCGGACAGTCTATGGCTACACCTTC CASSSRTVYGYTF - TRBJ1-2 few 13 TRBV28
TGTGCCAGCAGTTACTTTGCAGGCGCCAATTCACCCCTCCACTTT CASSYFAGANSPLHF - TRBJ1-6 many 15 TRBV6-5
TGTGCCAGCAGTAGACAGGGGGCCCCTGAAGCTTTCTTT CASSRQGAPEAFF TRBD1 TRBJ1-1 - 13 TRBV6-2/TRBV6-3
TGTGCCTTACAGGGGACTTTAAAAGAGACCCAGTACTTC CALQGTLKETQYF - TRBJ2-5 - 13 TRBV28
TGTGCCACAAGTAGCTGGGACTTCCAAGAGACCCAGTACTTC CATSSWDFQETQYF - TRBJ2-5 many 14 TRBV12-3/TRBV12-4
TGCGCCAGCAGCCAACGCCAGGGGGCTTGGCAGCCCCAGCATTTT CASSQRQGAWQPQHF TRBD1 TRBJ1-5 few 15 TRBV4-1
TGCGCCAGCAGCTTGGATGGGGGGACTGAAGCTTTCTTT CASSLDGGTEAFF - TRBJ1-1 - 13 TRBV5-1
TGTGCCAGCAGCCAACCGGTCCCCAGGAGGGGCGGGAATCAGCCCCAGCATTTT CASSQPVPRRGGNQPQHF - TRBJ1-5 - 18 TRBV14
TGTGCCAGCAGCGACCAGCCCCCTTTTTCGGGAGATGGCTACACCTTC CASSDQPPFSGDGYTF - TRBJ1-2 many 16 TRBV7-2
TGCGCCAGCAGCCTCTCTTACCCTGGGTACGAGCAGTACTTC CASSLSYPGYEQYF - TRBJ2-7 many 14 TRBV4-1
TGTGCCATCAGAACCCGAGTGTACACCGGGGAGCTGTTTTTT CAIRTRVYTGELFF - TRBJ2-2 - 14 TRBV10-3
TGTGCCAGCAGTTTTTGGGGCAGAGACTACGAGCAGTACTTC CASSFWGRDYEQYF - TRBJ2-7 many 14 TRBV6-5
TGCGCCAGCAGCCCCGGGAGCTACTCCTACAATGAGCAGTTCTTC CASSPGSYSYNEQFF - TRBJ2-1 - 15 TRBV5-1
TGTGCCACCCCTCTCAGCGGGGACTCCTCAGATACGCAGTATTTT CATPLSGDSSDTQYF TRBD2 TRBJ2-3 - 15 TRBV5-5
TGTGCCAGCATGCCGGGACCCAAATACAATGAGCAGTTCTTC CASMPGPKYNEQFF - TRBJ2-1 many 14 TRBV11-2
TGTGCCAGCAGCACGATGGGGGTCACCTACAATGAGCAGTTCTTC CASSTMGVTYNEQFF - TRBJ2-1 - 15 TRBV9
TGCAGTGCTAGAGCAGGGGACAGGGGACTCCAAGAGACCCAGTACTTC CSARAGDRGLQETQYF TRBD1 TRBJ2-5 many 16 TRBV20-1
TGCGCCAGCCTGGCGGGACCCGCCGCCTACAATGAGCAGTTCTTC CASLAGPAAYNEQFF - TRBJ2-1 few 15 TRBV5-1
TGTGCCAGCAGCGTAGGTACAGCTCCTCACTATGGCTACACCTTC CASSVGTAPHYGYTF - TRBJ1-2 many 15 TRBV9
TGTGCCAGCAGTCCCCCGGACAGACGGGCCGAGCAGTACTTC CASSPPDRRAEQYF - TRBJ2-7 many 14 TRBV28
TGCGCCAGCAGCTCGACAACTAGCGGGAGCTACAATGAGCAGTTCTTC CASSSTTSGSYNEQFF TRBD2 TRBJ2-1 many 16 TRBV5-1
TGTGCCAGCAGGGACTTCTACAATGAGCAGTTCTTC CASRDFYNEQFF - TRBJ2-1 - 12 TRBV2
TGTGCCAGCAGTTTACAACTGGCGACCTACGAGCAGTACTTC CASSLQLATYEQYF - TRBJ2-7 many 14 TRBV12-3/TRBV12-4
TGTGCCAGCAGCCAAGCAACCCCGCTCAACAGTCTTCTCTACGAGCAGTACTTC CASSQATPLNSLLYEQYF - TRBJ2-7 few 18 TRBV4-2
TGCGCCAGCAGCCCGGACAGGGTAGGCGGCTACACCTTC CASSPDRVGGYTF TRBD1 TRBJ1-2 once 13 TRBV5-1
TGTGCCAGCAGCATAAGACCGGGCCGTTCTTCCTACAATGAGCAGTTCTTC CASSIRPGRSSYNEQFF - TRBJ2-1 - 17 TRBV7-9
TGCGCCAGCAGCTTGTATGGCAGAGACGGCTATGGCTACACCTTC CASSLYGRDGYGYTF - TRBJ1-2 many 15 TRBV5-1